The clone carrying this TCR beta chain was detected once. This sample was taken from a study of blood T cell repertoires in COVID-19. V dropped 4 bases and J dropped 0 bases, with 7 bases sitting between them. CDR1 is SQVTM and CDR2 is ANQGSEA in the germline V gene. The CDR3 totals 13 residues. Per the authors' pipeline: The assay estimated nucleated cells by amplifying reference gene primers. The assay was immunoSEQ multiplex PCR, and TCRdb's table has in-frame clones only and misses some. That table gives V, J and clone size, and the DNA gave D and trimming. The table includes about 82,000 clones, 80% detected once.

The TCR originated in a woman aged 35 to 49 with active or convalescent COVID-19. Sequences were obtained from peripheral blood. The chain carries TRBV29-1 and TRBJ1-3; D unclear. CDR3 coding DNA: TGCAGCGTTGGGAGTAGCTCTGGAAACACCATATATTTT. Encoded protein: CSVGSSSGNTIYF.